This T cell receptor (beta chain) was identified during a study of T cell changes during pregnancy in multiple sclerosis. This CDR3 contains 14 residues. Looked up from germline, CDR1 is SGHTA and CDR2 is FQGNSA. With 3 bases removed from V and 1 base from J, the gap between germline ends came to 9 bases. TCRdb's table, derived via immunoSEQ multiplex PCR, lists solely in-frame clones and lacks some. The sample has under 80,000 clones; roughly nine tenths are singletons. The receptor's source is a female donor with multiple sclerosis, enrolled in a pregnancy study. This rearrangement joins TRBV7-2 to TRBJ1-1, with TRBD1 as a possible D gene (5 bases). The sequenced sample was peripheral blood, obtained in the second trimester of pregnancy. CDR3 loop: CASSFDRQNTEAFF. The CDR3 region has the DNA TGTGCCAGCAGCTTTGACAGACAGAACACTGAAGCTTTCTTT.